This note documents a single T cell receptor beta chain sequence. Sequencing used immunoSEQ multiplex PCR; TCRdb keeps in-frame clones, though not all of them. Seen here are more than 200,000 clones, under 90% observed once, and the top ten hold 4.2%. The data belong to a study of blood T cell repertoires in COVID-19. About the research overall: PBMCs, B-cell-depleted T cells, or T cells were the source of the cDNA or gDNA that made up the material.

In germline, CDR1 is SGHAT, CDR2 FQNNGV. This CDR3 has 13 residues. V was cut by 4 bases and J by 9 bases, with 13 bases left in between. The rearrangement uses TRBV11-2 and TRBJ2-1; D may be TRBD2 (6 bases). The sequence came from a man between 60 and 70 years old with acute or convalescent COVID-19. Sequencing input: peripheral blood. The CDR3 here is CASSSGLPTEQFF. CDR3 nucleotides: TGTGCCAGCAGCTCGGGACTTCCCACTGAGCAGTTCTTC.